This T cell receptor (beta chain) was recovered during a study of T cell responses to AZD1222 COVID-19 vaccine. Whole-study findings and limits: Spike-wide coverage was observed for vaccine-associated CD4 TCRs, with dominant responses at 160-218 and 743-854.

Germline-derived CDR1 and CDR2 are GTSNPN and SVGIG (reference sequence). The V gene end was trimmed by 1 base and the J gene end by 6 bases; junction bases not matched to a gene: 6. The CDR3 runs 13 residues. Clones were read by immunoSEQ multiplex PCR, and TCRdb kept only the in-frame ones, dropping some. The data contain about 78,000 clones, 90% of them seen just once; the ten biggest clones take up 2.5% to 4%. A remark on this clone: The antigen remains undetermined.

Sequenced here: peripheral blood, sampled 28 days after the second AZD1222 dose. The chain links TRBV30 to TRBJ2-7; 7 bases align to TRBD2. The receptor's source is an adult who received the AZD1222 COVID-19 vaccine. The CDR3 is CAWSGAGGIEQYF. In DNA form, the CDR3 reads TGTGCCTGGAGTGGGGCCGGGGGGATCGAGCAGTACTTC.